The 23 T cell receptor beta chains given below trace back to one sample, sequenced in a study of cytomegalovirus exposure and HLA in healthy donors (dated by TCRdb to between 2016 and 2019). To prepare the library, the immunoSEQ multiplex PCR assay was applied. For the multiplex PCR, a mixture combining 60 forward primers for TCR Vbeta segments and 13 reverse primers for TCR Jbeta segments was used. Sourced from immuneACCESS, this table was stored by TCRdb with only in-frame sequences that have V and J called. A share of the clones is absent; for the studies checked, an unresolved V gene accounts for under half, and the remainder has no known explanation. The table for this sample lists under 150,000 clones; around 79% of them were counted only once. The biggest ten clones account for approximately 3.5% of the sample. The sequenced sample consisted of PBMCs. These receptors were collected from a young woman in good health and CMV-seropositive.

This clone occurred once. V usage is TRBV6-1 and J usage is TRBJ2-5; 9 bases align to TRBD1. The closer fit of TRBJ2-7 to the DNA end suggests the J call may be wrong. The CDR3 is made up of 15 amino acids. Germline-derived CDR1 and CDR2 are MNHNS and SASEGT. The CDR3 spells CASSPLRTGDYEQYF. The CDR3 region has the DNA TGTGCCAGCAGCCCGCTGCGGACAGGGGACTACGAGCAGTACTTC.

V is TRBV7-2 and J is TRBJ2-2, with 8 bases fitting TRBD1. The V segment lost 5 bases and the J segment 0 bases; nucleotides outside the gene matches: 5. Germline V gives CDR1 SGHTA, CDR2 FQGNSA. The CDR3 runs 16 residues. The CDR3 DNA sequence: TGTGCCAGCAGCCTCAGGGGGCTTGCGAACACCGGGGAGCTGTTTTTT. This codes for CASSLRGLANTGELFF.

This clone has just a few counts. This chain joins TRBV28 and TRBJ2-6; D gene ambiguous. V shed 6 bases and J shed 0 bases, with 9 bases lying between them. Germline CDR1 is MDHEN and CDR2 is SYDVKM. The CDR3 runs to 15 residues. The CDR3 here is CASSRHDSGANVLTF. The CDR3 DNA is TGTGCCAGCAGCCGACACGACTCTGGGGCCAACGTCCTGACTTTC. Full variable domain (missing parts from reference TRBV28 and TRBJ2-6): DVKVTQSSRYLVKRTGEKVFLECVQDMDHENMFWYRQDPGLGLRLIYFSYDVKMKEKGDIPEGYSVSREKKERFSLILESASTNQTSMYLCASSRHDSGANVLTFGAGSRLTVL.

The chain joins TRBV19 to TRBJ2-1, with 7 bases matching TRBD1. Germline V gene data show CDR1 as LNHDA and CDR2 as SQIVND (reference sequence). V shed 2 bases and J 4 bases; nucleotides not matched to a gene: 8. This CDR3 is built from 16 residues. Here the CDR3 reads CASSIKGMGQYNEQFF. CDR3 DNA sequence: TGTGCCAGTAGTATAAAGGGGATGGGACAGTACAATGAGCAGTTCTTC.

This clone was observed a single time. The V gene is TRBV6-1, the J gene TRBJ2-3; D remains ambiguous. V gave up 2 bases and J gave up 1 base, with 7 bases separating them. Germline V gives CDR1 MNHNS, CDR2 SASEGT. The CDR3 runs to 14 residues. The CDR3 loop reads CASSELVRTDTQYF. CDR3 sequence (DNA): TGTGCCAGCAGTGAATTAGTACGCACAGATACGCAGTATTTT.

This clone was seen a handful of times. The chain employs TRBV13 and TRBJ1-2; 7 bases are shared with TRBD1. V lost 5 bases, J lost 4 bases, and 13 bases stayed unmatched. The CDR3 runs 16 residues. The germline gives CDR1 PRHDT, CDR2 FYEKMQ (reference sequence). The DNA of the CDR3 is TGTGCCAGCAGCAGAGAGGGGGCCGGGGCGATCTATGGCTACACCTTC. It encodes CASSREGAGAIYGYTF.

This clone was observed once. The chain recombines TRBV6-6 with TRBJ1-1; perhaps TRBD1 as D (6 bases). Trimming left V 5 bases short and J 3 bases short, with 16 bases between. The CDR3 covers 15 residues. The germline CDR1 and CDR2 sequences are MNHNY and SVGAGI (reference sequence). The CDR3 protein is CASSAWDTEYTEAFF. The CDR3 DNA is TGTGCCAGCAGTGCCTGGGACACCGAGTACACTGAAGCTTTCTTT.

The chain employs TRBV5-1 and TRBJ1-1; D is ambiguous. Trimming took 0 bases from V and 7 from J, leaving 10 bases between them. In germline, CDR1 is SGHRS, CDR2 YFSETQ. The length of the CDR3 is 13 residues. Written as DNA, the CDR3 is TGCGCCAGCAGCTTGGGCGATTTCCGTGAAGCTTTCTTT. It codes for CASSLGDFREAFF.

This chain uses TRBV11-2 with TRBJ1-2; 8 bases align to TRBD1. Per the germline V gene, CDR1 is SGHAT and CDR2 is FQNNGV. The CDR3 extends over 16 amino acids. Trimming cost V 4 bases and J 5 bases; bases outside gene matches: 12. The CDR3 is CASSSTGDPLHYGYTF. CDR3 in DNA: TGTGCCAGCAGCTCGACAGGGGACCCACTGCATTATGGCTACACCTTC.

The V gene is TRBV18, the J gene TRBJ2-1, with 9 bases that match TRBD1. The CDR3 runs 16 residues. CDR1 is KGHSH and CDR2 is LQKENI in the germline V gene. The ends lost 6 bases at V and 7 bases at J; junction bases unmatched: 13. The chain's CDR3 is CASSPQETGGKNEQFF. Written as DNA, the CDR3 is TGTGCCAGCTCTCCCCAGGAGACAGGGGGTAAGAATGAGCAGTTCTTC.

This clone was seen a few times. This rearrangement joins TRBV7-3 to TRBJ2-3; D is perhaps TRBD2 (7 bases). CDR1 is SGHTA, CDR2 FQGTGA, per germline. V was shortened by 4 bases and J by 6 bases, with 17 bases between the two germline ends. The CDR3 is made up of 15 amino acids. CDR3 in DNA: TGTGCCAGCAGCTCCTGGGGGGCGGGGGAGGATACGCAGTATTTT. Protein product: CASSSWGAGEDTQYF.

This clone was recorded only once. The genes are TRBV28 and TRBJ2-1; TRBD1 aligns across 8 bases. CDR1 is MDHEN and CDR2 is SYDVKM in the germline V gene. The CDR3 runs to 15 residues. The ends lost 6 bases at V and 8 bases at J; junction bases unmatched: 12. The CDR3 nucleotides are TGTGCCAGCAGCACTTCGGACAGGGCTGGGGATGAGCAGTTCTTC. Translating gives CASSTSDRAGDEQFF.

V usage is TRBV11-2 and J usage is TRBJ2-1, with 8 bases lining up with TRBD2. The V gene end was trimmed by 5 bases and the J gene end by 6 bases; junction bases not matched to a gene: 6. Germline V gene sequence: CDR1 SGHAT, CDR2 FQNNGV. This CDR3 has 14 residues. In DNA, the CDR3 is TGTGCCAGCAGCGGCGCGGGGGGTCCCAATGAGCAGTTCTTC. It specifies CASSGAGGPNEQFF.

The chain employs TRBV7-6 and TRBJ2-7; possibly TRBD2 for D (5 bases). CDR3 length equals 13 residues. V was trimmed by 4 bases and J by 3 bases, leaving 10 bases between them. In germline, CDR1 is SGHVS, CDR2 FNYEAQ. In DNA form, the CDR3 reads TGTGCCAGCAGCTCCGGCCGGGACTACGAGCAGTACTTC. Translating gives CASSSGRDYEQYF. The entire variable domain, with the rest obtained from reference TRBV7-6 and TRBJ2-7, is as follows: GAGVSQSPRYKVTKRGQDVALRCDPISGHVSLYWYRQALGQGPEFLTYFNYEAQQDKSGLPNDRFSAERPEGSISTLTIQRTEQRDSAMYRCASSSGRDYEQYFGPGTRLTVT.

This clone was seen a handful of times. The V call is TRBV5-3, the J call TRBJ1-2; D unresolved. TRBV5-3 is noted as an ORF with a role that remains uncertain. The CDR3 spans 13 residues. V was clipped by 2 bases and J by 4 bases, with 9 bases between them. The CDR3 spells CARSLIQPYGYTF. The CDR3 region has the DNA TGTGCCAGAAGCTTAATACAGCCCTATGGCTACACCTTC.

The chain combines TRBV15 with TRBJ1-4; D remains ambiguous. CDR3 length: 18 residues. Between the trimmed V and J ends, which lost 0 bases and 0 bases, there was a span of 14 bases. Germline CDR1 and CDR2: LNHNV and YYDKDF (reference sequence). In DNA, the CDR3 is TGTGCCACCAGCAGAGATGCCAGACGGGATGCAACTAATGAAAAACTGTTTTTT. Amino acids: CATSRDARRDATNEKLFF.

The chain has TRBV18 and TRBJ1-6; a possible D gene is TRBD1 (6 bases). Germline V gene lookup returns CDR1 KGHSH and CDR2 LQKENI. Trimming removed 3 bases at V and 0 bases at J, with 9 bases between. The CDR3 consists of 16 residues. CDR3: CASSPTQGSYNSPLHF. CDR3 coding DNA: TGTGCCAGCTCACCCACACAGGGCTCCTATAATTCACCCCTCCACTTT.

Only a few counts were recorded for this clone. This chain connects TRBV19 to TRBJ2-7; unclear D gene. The CDR3 extends over 15 amino acids. Germline V gene lookup returns CDR1 LNHDA and CDR2 SQIVND (reference sequence). Trimming took 4 bases from V and 0 from J, leaving 13 bases between them. The CDR3 nucleotides are TGTGCCAGTAGTACCCGACAATTCCCCTCCTACGAGCAGTACTTC. It yields the protein CASSTRQFPSYEQYF.

V and J are TRBV11-2 and TRBJ2-7; the D is unclear. V lost 1 base and J lost 4, with 11 bases in between. CDR3 length equals 14 residues. Germline values: CDR1 SGHAT, CDR2 FQNNGV. CDR3 in amino acids: CASSLVHRPYEQYF. In DNA, the CDR3 is TGTGCCAGCAGCTTAGTTCACAGACCATACGAGCAGTACTTC.

The chain links TRBV7-2 to TRBJ2-7; TRBD2 matches 15 bases. The CDR3 is made up of 15 amino acids. The germline V gene encodes CDR1 SGHTA and CDR2 FQGNSA. Trimming removed 5 bases from V and 7 bases from J; junction bases left unmatched: 6. CDR3 bases: TGTGCCAGCAGCCGGACTAGCGGGGGGGTTGAGGAGCAGTACTTC. This codes for CASSRTSGGVEEQYF.

This clone was recorded a few times. A junction boundary mismatches the germline segment, possibly from a read error. The chain links TRBV5-4 to TRBJ1-1, with 11 nucleotides matching TRBD1. Germline V lookup: CDR1 SGHNT, CDR2 YYREEE (reference sequence). The CDR3 loop spans 17 amino acids. CDR3 in amino acids: CASSLYGDRGVNTEAFF. CDR3 nucleotides: TGTGCCAGCAGCTTGTATGGGGACAGGGGGGTGAATACTGAAGCTTTCTTT.

The chain joins TRBV19 to TRBJ2-7; tentative D call: TRBD1 (5 bases). CDR1 LNHDA and CDR2 SQIVND come from the germline V gene (reference sequence). Trimming removed 6 bases at V and 1 base at J, with 13 bases between. This CDR3 has 14 amino acids. The DNA of the CDR3 is TGTGCCAGTAGGAAAAGTGACAGTTCCTACGAGCAGTACTTC. Translated: CASRKSDSSYEQYF.

The V call is TRBV19, the J call TRBJ2-3; no reliable D call. In germline, CDR1 is LNHDA, CDR2 SQIVND (reference sequence). V was clipped by 4 bases and J by 1 base, with 6 bases between them. The CDR3 runs 13 residues. The CDR3 DNA follows: TGTGCCAGTAGTACTCTAGGCACAGATACGCAGTATTTT. Its protein is CASSTLGTDTQYF. Drawing the rest from reference TRBV19 and TRBJ2-3, the complete variable domain is DGGITQSPKYLFRKEGQNVTLSCEQNLNHDAMYWYRQDPGQGLRLIYYSQIVNDFQKGDIAEGYSVSREKKESFPLTVTSAQKNPTAFYLCASSTLGTDTQYFGPGTRLTVL.